This entry concerns a single T cell receptor beta chain. The data belong to a study of blood T cell repertoires in COVID-19. On the study more broadly: Nucleic acid was either cDNA or gDNA, and it came from T cells, B-cell-depleted T cells, or PBMCs.

Which cohort a participant joined came from the clinical history participants gave. In Cohort 3, a recovered donor had either two negative PCRs, clearance, or symptom resolution. Generated by immunoSEQ multiplex PCR, the TCRdb table keeps only in-frame clones and is missing some. Of 150,000 to 200,000 clones in the sample, approximately 84% were seen once. This sequence originates from a man aged 45-60 years who had recovered from COVID-19. Source material: PBMCs or T cells enriched from blood (not recorded which).

CDR3 DNA sequence: TGTGCCAGCAGCGTCGAGGGTTCGGGTGGAAACACCATATATTTT. Translating gives CASSVEGSGGNTIYF. The rearrangement uses TRBV9 and TRBJ1-3; D is uncertain. Germline V lookup: CDR1 SGDLS, CDR2 YYNGEE. The V gene lost 2 bases and the J gene lost 3 bases, with 12 bases spanning the gap. This CDR3 has 15 amino acids.